This T cell receptor beta chain was obtained from a study of blood T cell repertoires in COVID-19. Overall study: Samples representing acute and convalescent COVID-19 were sourced from the United States, Italy and Spain. T cells, B-cell-depleted T cells, or PBMCs supplied cDNA or gDNA.

CDR1 is SGHRS and CDR2 is YFSETQ in the germline V gene. The CDR3 length is 16 residues. Trimming removed 4 bases from V and 5 bases from J, with 19 bases in between. In the source study's methods: Using reference gene primer amplification, nucleated cell counts were estimated. Data came from immunoSEQ multiplex PCR; TCRdb stores just in-frame clones and leaves some out. V, J and clone size were drawn from that table, and D and trimming were deduced from the DNA. In the table there are 250,000 to 350,000 clones, 89% of which are singletons. Sequencing input: peripheral blood. This clonotype was obtained from a woman aged 55-69 years with acute or convalescent COVID-19. This chain links TRBV5-1 with TRBJ2-1; perhaps TRBD1 as D (6 bases). The CDR3 DNA reads as TGCGCCAGCAGCCACGGACAGACTATCGGGAACAATGAGCAGTTCTTC. The encoded protein is CASSHGQTIGNNEQFF. The full variable domain, rest sourced from reference TRBV5-1 and TRBJ2-1, is KAGVTQTPRYLIKTRGQQVTLSCSPISGHRSVSWYQQTPGQGLQFLFEYFSETQRNKGNFPGRFSGRQFSNSRSEMNVSTLELGDSALYLCASSHGQTIGNNEQFFGPGTRLTVL.